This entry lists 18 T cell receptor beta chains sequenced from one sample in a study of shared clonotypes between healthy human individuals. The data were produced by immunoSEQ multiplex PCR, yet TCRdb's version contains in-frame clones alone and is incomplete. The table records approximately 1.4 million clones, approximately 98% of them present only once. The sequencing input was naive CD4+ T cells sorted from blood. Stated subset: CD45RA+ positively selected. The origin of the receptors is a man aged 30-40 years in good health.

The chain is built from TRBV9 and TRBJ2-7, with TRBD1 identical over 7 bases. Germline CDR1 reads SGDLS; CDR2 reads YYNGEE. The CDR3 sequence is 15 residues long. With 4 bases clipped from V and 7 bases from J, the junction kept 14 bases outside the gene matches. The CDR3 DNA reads TGTGCCAGCAGCCCCCCTCCCGACAGGGCTCAGGAGCAGTACTTC. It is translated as CASSPPPDRAQEQYF.

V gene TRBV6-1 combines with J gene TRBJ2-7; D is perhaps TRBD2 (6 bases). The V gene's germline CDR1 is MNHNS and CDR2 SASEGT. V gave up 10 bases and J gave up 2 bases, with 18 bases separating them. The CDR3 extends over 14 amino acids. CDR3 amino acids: CATTRLARTYEQYF. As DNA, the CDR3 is TGTGCCACCACCAGGCTAGCGCGTACCTACGAGCAGTACTTC.

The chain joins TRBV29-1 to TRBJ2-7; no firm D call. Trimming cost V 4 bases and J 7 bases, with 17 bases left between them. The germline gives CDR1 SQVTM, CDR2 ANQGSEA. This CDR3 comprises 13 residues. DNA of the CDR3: TGCAGCGTTGGACCGACCTCATCTCGGGAGCAGTACTTC. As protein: CSVGPTSSREQYF.

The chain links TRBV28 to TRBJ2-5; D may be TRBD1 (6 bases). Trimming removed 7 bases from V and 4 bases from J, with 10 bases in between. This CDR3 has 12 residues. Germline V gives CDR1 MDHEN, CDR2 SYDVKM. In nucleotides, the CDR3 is TGTGCCAGCACCGACAGGAGAGAGACCCAGTACTTC. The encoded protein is CASTDRRETQYF. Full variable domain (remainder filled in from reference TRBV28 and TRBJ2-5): DVKVTQSSRYLVKRTGEKVFLECVQDMDHENMFWYRQDPGLGLRLIYFSYDVKMKEKGDIPEGYSVSREKKERFSLILESASTNQTSMYLCASTDRRETQYFGPGTRLLVL.

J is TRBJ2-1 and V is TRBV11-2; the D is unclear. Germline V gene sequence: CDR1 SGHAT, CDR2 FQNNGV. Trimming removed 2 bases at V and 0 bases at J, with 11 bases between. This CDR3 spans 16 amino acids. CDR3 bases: TGTGCCAGCAGCTTACCCGGACGCCGCTCCTACAATGAGCAGTTCTTC. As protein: CASSLPGRRSYNEQFF.

The CDR3 region is CASSHSTATNYGYTF. For the CDR3, the DNA is TGTGCCAGTAGTCACTCGACCGCAACTAACTATGGCTACACCTTC. The chain carries TRBV9 and TRBJ1-2; no firm D call. CDR3 length: 15 residues. V dropped 8 bases and J dropped 0 bases, with 17 bases sitting between them. The germline gives CDR1 SGDLS, CDR2 YYNGEE.

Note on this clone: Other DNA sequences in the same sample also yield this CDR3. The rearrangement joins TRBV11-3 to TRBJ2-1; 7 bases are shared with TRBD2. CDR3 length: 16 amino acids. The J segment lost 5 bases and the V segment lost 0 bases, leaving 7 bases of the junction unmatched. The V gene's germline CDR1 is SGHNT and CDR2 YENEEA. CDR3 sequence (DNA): TGTGCCAGCAGCTTAGAGTTGGCGGGAGCAAACAATGAGCAGTTCTTC. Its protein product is CASSLELAGANNEQFF. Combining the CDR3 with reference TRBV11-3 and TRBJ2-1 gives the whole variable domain EAGVVQSPRYKIIEKKQPVAFWCNPISGHNTLYWYLQNLGQGPELLIRYENEEAVDDSQLPKDRFSAERLKGVDSTLKIQPAELGDSAVYLCASSLELAGANNEQFFGPGTRLTVL.

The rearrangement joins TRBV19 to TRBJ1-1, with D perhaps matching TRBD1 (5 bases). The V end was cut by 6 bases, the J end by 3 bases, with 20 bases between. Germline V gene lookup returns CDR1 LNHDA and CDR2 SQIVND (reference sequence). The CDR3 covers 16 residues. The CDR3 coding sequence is TGTGCCAGTAGCCGAGGCTTTGGCCGGGGGGACACTGAAGCTTTCTTT. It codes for CASSRGFGRGDTEAFF. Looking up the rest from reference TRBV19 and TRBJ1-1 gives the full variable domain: DGGITQSPKYLFRKEGQNVTLSCEQNLNHDAMYWYRQDPGQGLRLIYYSQIVNDFQKGDIAEGYSVSREKKESFPLTVTSAQKNPTAFYLCASSRGFGRGDTEAFFGQGTRLTVV.

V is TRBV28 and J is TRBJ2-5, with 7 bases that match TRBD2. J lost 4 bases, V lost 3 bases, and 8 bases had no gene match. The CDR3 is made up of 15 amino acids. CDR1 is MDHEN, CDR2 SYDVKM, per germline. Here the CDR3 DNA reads TGTGCCAGCAGTTTGGGCGGGAGCGAAGGAGAGACCCAGTACTTC. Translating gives CASSLGGSEGETQYF.

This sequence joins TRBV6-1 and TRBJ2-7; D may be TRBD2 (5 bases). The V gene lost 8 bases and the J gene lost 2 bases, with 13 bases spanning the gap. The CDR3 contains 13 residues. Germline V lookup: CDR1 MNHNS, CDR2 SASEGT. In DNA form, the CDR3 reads TGTGCCAGCGTGATACGGGATACCTACGAGCAGTACTTC. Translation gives CASVIRDTYEQYF.

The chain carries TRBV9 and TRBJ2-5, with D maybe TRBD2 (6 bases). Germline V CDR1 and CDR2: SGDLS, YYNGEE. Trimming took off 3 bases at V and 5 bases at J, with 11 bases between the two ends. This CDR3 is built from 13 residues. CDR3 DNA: TGTGCCAGCAGCGGTTCCGGGGGTGAGACCCAGTACTTC. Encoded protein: CASSGSGGETQYF.

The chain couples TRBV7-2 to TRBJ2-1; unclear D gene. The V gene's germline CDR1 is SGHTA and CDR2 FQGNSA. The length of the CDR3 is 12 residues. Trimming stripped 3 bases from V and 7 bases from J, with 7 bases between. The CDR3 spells CASSLSLNEQFF. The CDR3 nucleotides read TGTGCCAGCAGCTTGTCGCTAAATGAGCAGTTCTTC.

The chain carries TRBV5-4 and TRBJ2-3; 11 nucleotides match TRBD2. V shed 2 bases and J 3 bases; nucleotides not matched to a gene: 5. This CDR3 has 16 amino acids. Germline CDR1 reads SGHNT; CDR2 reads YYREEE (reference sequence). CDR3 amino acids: CASSFGGLAATDTQYF. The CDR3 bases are TGTGCCAGCAGCTTTGGGGGACTAGCGGCTACAGATACGCAGTATTTT.

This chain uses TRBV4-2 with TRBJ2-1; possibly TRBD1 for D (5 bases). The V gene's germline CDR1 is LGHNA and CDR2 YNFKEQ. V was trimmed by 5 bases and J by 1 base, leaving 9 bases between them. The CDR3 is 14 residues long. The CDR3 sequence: CASSLDSSYNEQFF. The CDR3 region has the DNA TGTGCCAGCAGCTTAGACAGTTCCTACAATGAGCAGTTCTTC.

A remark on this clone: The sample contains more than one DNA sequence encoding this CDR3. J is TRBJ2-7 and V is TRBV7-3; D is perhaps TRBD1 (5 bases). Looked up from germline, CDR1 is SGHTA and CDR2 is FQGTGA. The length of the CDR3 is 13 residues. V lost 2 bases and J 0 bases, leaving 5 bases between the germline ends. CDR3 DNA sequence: TGTGCCAGCAGCTTAGGACACTCCTACGAGCAGTACTTC. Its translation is CASSLGHSYEQYF.

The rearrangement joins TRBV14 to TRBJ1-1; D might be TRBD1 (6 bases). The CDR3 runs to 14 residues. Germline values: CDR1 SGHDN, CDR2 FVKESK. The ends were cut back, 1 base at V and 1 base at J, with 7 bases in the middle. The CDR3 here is CASSQARGNTEAFF. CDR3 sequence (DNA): TGTGCCAGCAGCCAAGCCAGGGGGAACACTGAAGCTTTCTTT.

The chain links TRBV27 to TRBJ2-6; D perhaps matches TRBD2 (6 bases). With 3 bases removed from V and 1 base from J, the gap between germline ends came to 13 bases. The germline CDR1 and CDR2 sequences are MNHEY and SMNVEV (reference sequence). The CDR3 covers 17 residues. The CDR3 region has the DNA TGTGCCAGCAGTTTCCGACTTCGGGAGTCTGGGGCCAACGTCCTGACTTTC. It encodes CASSFRLRESGANVLTF.

DNA for the CDR3: TGTGCCAGCAGTGAAGCTACCCAACGTCGAGAGACCCAGTACTTC. Encoded protein: CASSEATQRRETQYF. The chain carries TRBV2 and TRBJ2-5; the D is unclear. There are 15 residues in the CDR3. V was clipped by 0 bases and J by 4 bases, with 12 bases between them. Looked up from germline, CDR1 is SNHLY and CDR2 is FYNNEI.